This T cell receptor (beta chain) was recovered during a study of beta chain features in type 1 diabetes. Study-wide findings and caveats: There were fewer insertions and more deletions at the VDJ junctions of type 1 diabetes patients.

Details on this clone: Antigen: not known.

The investigators reverse transcribed all of the isolated RNA, so they sequenced expressed TCRB transcripts. The average read count of naive, central memory and regulatory T cell samples was some 3.9 million. The repertoire was sequenced with immunoSEQ multiplex PCR; TCRdb's copy has only in-frame clones and lacks some. The table lists fewer than 45,000 clones, about 65% of them singletons. Averaging approximately 120 mL, one heparinised blood draw came from each individual donor. The sequence was collected from a woman in her 30s in good health. Sequenced material: Tregs from blood.

CDR3 nucleotide sequence: TGTGCCAGCAGCCTGGGACAGCAGAACACTGAAGCTTTCTTT. Translated: CASSLGQQNTEAFF. This chain connects TRBV7-9 to TRBJ1-1, with TRBD1 matching over 7 bases. Per germline, CDR1 SEHNR and CDR2 FQNEAQ (reference sequence). V was pared by 5 bases and J by 1 base, with 4 bases of the junction left unmatched. This CDR3 is built from 14 residues.